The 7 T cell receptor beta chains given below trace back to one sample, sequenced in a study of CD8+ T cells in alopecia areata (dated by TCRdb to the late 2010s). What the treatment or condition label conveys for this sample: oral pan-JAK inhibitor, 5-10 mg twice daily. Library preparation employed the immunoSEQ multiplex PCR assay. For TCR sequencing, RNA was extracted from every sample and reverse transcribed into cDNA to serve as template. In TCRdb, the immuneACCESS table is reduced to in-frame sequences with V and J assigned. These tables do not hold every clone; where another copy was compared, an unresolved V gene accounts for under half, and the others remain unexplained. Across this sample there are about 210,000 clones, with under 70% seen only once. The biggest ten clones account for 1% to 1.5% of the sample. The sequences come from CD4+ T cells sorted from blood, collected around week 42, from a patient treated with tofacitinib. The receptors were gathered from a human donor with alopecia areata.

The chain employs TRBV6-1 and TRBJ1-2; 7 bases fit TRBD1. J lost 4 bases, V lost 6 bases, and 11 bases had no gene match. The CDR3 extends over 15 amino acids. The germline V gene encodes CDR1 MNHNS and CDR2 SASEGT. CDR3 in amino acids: CASRETGNRGYGYTF. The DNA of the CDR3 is TGTGCCAGCAGGGAGACAGGGAATCGGGGCTATGGCTACACCTTC.

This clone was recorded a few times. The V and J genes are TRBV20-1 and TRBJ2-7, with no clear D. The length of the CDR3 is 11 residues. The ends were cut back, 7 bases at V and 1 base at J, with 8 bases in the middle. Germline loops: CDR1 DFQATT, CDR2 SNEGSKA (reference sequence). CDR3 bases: TGCAGTGGGACCGATTCCTACGAGCAGTACTTC. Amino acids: CSGTDSYEQYF.

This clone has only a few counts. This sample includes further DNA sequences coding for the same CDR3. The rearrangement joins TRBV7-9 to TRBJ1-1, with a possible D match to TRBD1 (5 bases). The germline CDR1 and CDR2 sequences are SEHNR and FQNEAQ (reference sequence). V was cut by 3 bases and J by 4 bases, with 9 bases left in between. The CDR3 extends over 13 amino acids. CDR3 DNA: TGTGCCAGCAGCTTCCAGGGAGGCACTGAAGCTTTCTTT. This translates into CASSFQGGTEAFF. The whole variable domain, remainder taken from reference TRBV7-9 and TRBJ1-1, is DTGVSQNPRHKITKRGQNVTFRCDPISEHNRLYWYRQTLGQGPEFLTYFQNEAQLEKSRLLSDRFSAERPKGSFSTLEIQRTEQGDSAMYLCASSFQGGTEAFFGQGTRLTVV.

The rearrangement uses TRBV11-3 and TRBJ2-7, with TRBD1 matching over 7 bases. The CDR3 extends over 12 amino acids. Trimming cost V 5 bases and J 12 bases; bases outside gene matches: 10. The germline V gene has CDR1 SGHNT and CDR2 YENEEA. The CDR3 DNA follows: TGTGCCAGCAGCACGGGACAGACTCAACCGTACTTC. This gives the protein CASSTGQTQPYF.

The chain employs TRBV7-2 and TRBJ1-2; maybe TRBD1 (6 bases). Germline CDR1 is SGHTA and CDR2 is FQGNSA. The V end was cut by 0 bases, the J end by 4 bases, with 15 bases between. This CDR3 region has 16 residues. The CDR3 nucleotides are TGTGCCAGCAGCTTAGCCCAGGGGTCCATGGGCTATGGCTACACCTTC. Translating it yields CASSLAQGSMGYGYTF.

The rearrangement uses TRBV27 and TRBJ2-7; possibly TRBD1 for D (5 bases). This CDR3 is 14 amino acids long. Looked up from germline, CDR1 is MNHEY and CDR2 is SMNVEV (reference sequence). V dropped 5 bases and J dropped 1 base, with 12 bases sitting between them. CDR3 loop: CASSPWGSSYEQYF. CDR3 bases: TGTGCCAGCAGTCCCTGGGGCAGTTCCTACGAGCAGTACTTC.

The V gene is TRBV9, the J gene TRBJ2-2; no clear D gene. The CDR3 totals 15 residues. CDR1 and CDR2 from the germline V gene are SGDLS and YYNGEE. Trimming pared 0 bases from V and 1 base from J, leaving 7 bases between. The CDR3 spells CASSVEWGNTGELFF. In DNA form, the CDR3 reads TGTGCCAGCAGCGTAGAGTGGGGGAACACCGGGGAGCTGTTTTTT.